The present T cell receptor (beta chain) was sequenced within a study of ipilimumab plus nivolumab after autologous stem cell transplantation. The wider study: Median doses per patient: four or five ipilimumab, under ten nivolumab. The myeloma cohort included high-risk transplant-naive patients and patients relapsing within 3 years of a first autologous transplant.

The V and J ends lost 4 bases and 3 bases respectively, with 7 bases between them. This CDR3 is 13 amino acids long. In germline, CDR1 is MNHNY, CDR2 SVGAGI (reference sequence). The data were produced by immunoSEQ multiplex PCR, yet TCRdb's version contains in-frame clones alone and is incomplete. The sample records some 45,000 clones, approximately 91% being singletons. Patients got ipilimumab 1 mg/kg beginning 14 to 28 days post-transplant. Dosing: nivolumab 3 mg/kg IV, weeks 1, 4, 7, 10, then every two weeks to week 26. The chain carries TRBV6-6 and TRBJ2-1; D not certain. This TCR derives from a male donor with multiple myeloma. The starting material was PBMCs, obtained in a trial of ipilimumab plus nivolumab as post-transplant consolidation. CDR3 amino acids: CASSSDSYNEQFF. The CDR3 nucleotides are TGTGCCAGCAGTTCCGATAGCTACAATGAGCAGTTCTTC.